These T cell receptor beta chains were read from a single sample in a study of blood T cell repertoires in COVID-19. Some clones are missing from TCRdb's copy, which holds only in-frame ones; the method was immunoSEQ multiplex PCR. The sample holds 250,000 or so clones, 91% seen once. Sample: PBMCs or T cells enriched from blood (not recorded which). These receptors were collected from a middle-aged man who had been exposed to COVID-19. CDR3s include the opening cysteine and the closing phenylalanine or tryptophan. D genes are given only for firm matches. Size tells how often a clone was seen (once, few, many) or the class of an expanded clone, and some rows leave it out.

TRBV11-3	.	TRBJ1-4	.	TGTGCCAGCAGCAAGGGGTCTTCTGCAACTAATGAAAAACTGTTTTTT	CASSKGSSATNEKLFF
TRBV4-2	TRBD2	TRBJ2-7	.	TGTGCCAGCAGCCACGCCGGGACTAGCAACGTCGAGCAGTACTTC	CASSHAGTSNVEQYF
TRBV7-9	.	TRBJ2-1	once	TGTGCCAGCAGCTTAGCATACAGGGCAGTCTACAATGAGCAGTTCTTC	CASSLAYRAVYNEQFF
TRBV19	TRBD1	TRBJ2-1	.	TGTGCCAGTAGTATCGACCGGGACAGGGTGGGCAATGAGCAGTTCTTC	CASSIDRDRVGNEQFF
TRBV18	.	TRBJ1-6	.	TGTGCCAGCTCACCAGAATTAACAGTTAATTCACCCCTCCACTTT	CASSPELTVNSPLHF
TRBV5-1	.	TRBJ1-5	.	TGCGCCAGCAGCTTGTCAGGCACGTCGGGCAATCAGCCCCAGCATTTT	CASSLSGTSGNQPQHF
TRBV28	.	TRBJ2-2	.	TGTGCCAGCAGTTTTTTTAGCGGGGAGCTGTTTTTT	CASSFFSGELFF
TRBV30	TRBD1	TRBJ2-7	once	TGTGCCTGGAGTTCCACCGTCACAGGGGGAGAGGGGGACGAGCAGTACTTC	CAWSSTVTGGEGDEQYF
TRBV5-1	TRBD1	TRBJ1-2	.	TGCGCCAGCACCTTGGGACAGGGAGCTAACTATGGTTACACCTTC	CASTLGQGANYGYTF
TRBV12-3/TRBV12-4	TRBD1	TRBJ1-4	.	TGTGCCAGCAGTACCCCGGGACAGGGGGTGTTTTTT	CASSTPGQGVFF
TRBV20-1	TRBD2	TRBJ2-1	once	TGCAGTGCTAGTAGCGGGAGTGATGCCAATGAGCAGTTCTTC	CSASSGSDANEQFF
TRBV5-1	TRBD2	TRBJ2-3	.	TGCGCCAGCAGCTTGGGGTCTTCAGCGGGAGGGGCAGATACGCAGTATTTT	CASSLGSSAGGADTQYF
TRBV12-3/TRBV12-4	TRBD1	TRBJ2-5	.	TGTGCCAGCAGTACGGGACAGGGGGAGACCCAGTACTTC	CASSTGQGETQYF
TRBV28	.	TRBJ2-7	once	TGTGCCAGCAGTTTGGTTGTGGCGGTCTACGAGCAGTACTTC	CASSLVVAVYEQYF
TRBV29-1	TRBD1	TRBJ1-1	.	TGCAGCGTGGACAGGGGGACTGAAGCTTTCTTT	CSVDRGTEAFF
TRBV19	TRBD2	TRBJ2-1	.	TGTGCCAGTAGTATAGAAAGCGGGGCCTCCTACAATGAGCAGTTCTTC	CASSIESGASYNEQFF
TRBV4-1	.	TRBJ1-3	.	TGCGCCAGCAGCCAAGAAAGGACAGCTTTCGGAAACACCATATATTTT	CASSQERTAFGNTIYF
TRBV19	TRBD2	TRBJ2-1	.	TGTGCCAGTAGTATAAGGAGCGGGAGGGCCGGTGAGCAGTTCTTC	CASSIRSGRAGEQFF
TRBV11-3	.	TRBJ2-2	.	TGTGCCAGCAGCTTAGAACCAGATACCGGGGAGCTGTTTTTT	CASSLEPDTGELFF
TRBV24-1	.	TRBJ2-1	.	TGTGCCACCAGTGACAGGGACACCCAGTTCTTC	CATSDRDTQFF
TRBV28	TRBD1	TRBJ1-5	.	TGTGCCAGCAGTAAACAGGGGGCTGGCAATCAGCCCCAGCATTTT	CASSKQGAGNQPQHF
TRBV28	.	TRBJ2-2	.	TGTGCCAGCAGTTTTGTAACCGGGGAGCTGTTTTTT	CASSFVTGELFF
TRBV5-1	.	TRBJ2-2	.	TGCGCCAGCAGCCTGGCCGACGGGGGCGGGGAGCTGTTTTTT	CASSLADGGGELFF
TRBV18	.	TRBJ1-1	.	TGTGCCAGCTCACCCGTCGGGATGAACACTGAAGCTTTCTTT	CASSPVGMNTEAFF
TRBV18	TRBD1	TRBJ1-2	.	TGTGCCAGCTCACCACCTGACAGGGGGTTAAACTATGGCTACACCTTC	CASSPPDRGLNYGYTF
TRBV27	TRBD2	TRBJ2-1	.	TGTGCCAGCAGTTTAATACCGGTCGGGGGGGTTTTGAATGAGCAGTTCTTC	CASSLIPVGGVLNEQFF
TRBV19	TRBD2	TRBJ2-1	few	TGTGCCAGTAGTGTAGCGGGATCTGTCAACAATGAGCAGTTCTTC	CASSVAGSVNNEQFF
TRBV5-1	.	TRBJ1-1	.	TGCGCCAGCAGCTTAGTCGGAGGGGAGAACACTGAAGCTTTCTTT	CASSLVGGENTEAFF
TRBV3-1/TRBV3-2	TRBD2	TRBJ2-3	.	TGTGCCAGCAGCCAATCAGGACTAGCGGGAGGTGGGGATACGCAGTATTTT	CASSQSGLAGGGDTQYF
TRBV28	.	TRBJ1-1	once	TGTGCCAGCAGCTCAACCGCGGTTGAAGCTTTCTTT	CASSSTAVEAFF
TRBV28	TRBD1	TRBJ1-2	.	TGTGCCAGCGGCGATACAGGGGTGAGCGGCTACACCTTC	CASGDTGVSGYTF
TRBV29-1	.	TRBJ1-1	.	TGCAGCGTTGTTGTGCTGGGGGCGGGAGCTTTCTTT	CSVVVLGAGAFF
TRBV5-1	TRBD1	TRBJ2-7	.	TGCGCCAGCACCCTCGAACAGGGGGTAGGGGAGCAGTACTTC	CASTLEQGVGEQYF
TRBV19	.	TRBJ2-2	.	TGTGCCAGTAGTATGGGTAGGGGGAGCACCGGGGAGCTGTTTTTT	CASSMGRGSTGELFF
TRBV7-9	.	TRBJ1-2	.	TGTGCCAGCAGCCGACCCGGCACAGGGTTTAACTATGGCTACACCTTC	CASSRPGTGFNYGYTF
TRBV7-9	.	TRBJ2-1	.	TGTGCCAGCAGCCTGCCCCCCAGGGGAGCTTTTTCCAATGAGCAGTTCTTC	CASSLPPRGAFSNEQFF
TRBV20-1	.	TRBJ1-3	.	TGCAGTGCTAGTAGTGGCGGATCTGGAAACACCATATATTTT	CSASSGGSGNTIYF
TRBV6-5	.	TRBJ1-2	once	TGTGCCAGCAGAAGGACAGCTAACTATGGCTACACCTTC	CASRRTANYGYTF
TRBV7-3	.	TRBJ1-2	.	TGTGCCAGCAGCCCGGACAAGAACTATGGCTACACCTTC	CASSPDKNYGYTF
TRBV4-3	.	TRBJ1-2	.	TGCGCCAGCAGCCAAGACGGGACATTAGGTGGCTACACCTTC	CASSQDGTLGGYTF
TRBV6-4	.	TRBJ1-3	.	TGTGCCAGCAGTGGCATCCAGGGATTCGCTGGAAACACCATATATTTT	CASSGIQGFAGNTIYF
TRBV28	.	TRBJ1-6	.	TGTGCCAGCAACCAGACACCCTATAATTCACCCCTCCACTTT	CASNQTPYNSPLHF
TRBV6-2/TRBV6-3	TRBD1	TRBJ1-1	once	TGTGCCAGCAGTACGCCCGGACAGGCGTTGAACACTGAAGCTTTCTTT	CASSTPGQALNTEAFF
TRBV5-4	TRBD2	TRBJ2-1	.	TGTGCCAGCAGCTTGAGACTTAGCGGGAGGAACCTCAAACGATACAATGAGCAGTTCTTC	CASSLRLSGRNLKRYNEQFF
TRBV7-3	.	TRBJ2-3	.	TGTGCCAGCAGCTTCGGTCAGGGAAGCACAGATACGCAGTATTTT	CASSFGQGSTDTQYF
TRBV11-2	.	TRBJ1-6	.	TGTGCCAGCACCCGGGAGTATAATTCACCCCTCCACTTT	CASTREYNSPLHF
TRBV19	.	TRBJ1-5	.	TGTGCCAGTAGTATCCTAAATCAGCCCCAGCATTTT	CASSILNQPQHF
TRBV5-5	.	TRBJ1-1	.	TGTGCCAGCAGCCAGACTTCGGGACTACATAACACTGAAGCTTTCTTT	CASSQTSGLHNTEAFF
TRBV12-3/TRBV12-4	.	TRBJ1-4	.	TGTGCCAGCAGTACAGGGTTCGGGGAAAAACTGTTTTTT	CASSTGFGEKLFF
TRBV5-1	.	TRBJ1-4	.	TGCGCCAGCAGCTTGGGAATCCCACTCCCAGGGGCAACTAATGAAAAACTGTTTTTT	CASSLGIPLPGATNEKLFF
TRBV19	TRBD1	TRBJ2-7	.	TGTGCCAGTAGTATCATTGAGCGCGGACAGGGTAGGTGCGAGCAGTACTTC	CASSIIERGQGRCEQYF
TRBV7-9	.	TRBJ1-4	few	TGTGCCAGCAGCTTACCAGGGGTGGGTGAAAAACTGTTTTTT	CASSLPGVGEKLFF
TRBV14	.	TRBJ2-7	.	TGTGCCAGCAGCTTTGGACCAGGGTGGGGATACGAGCAGTACTTC	CASSFGPGWGYEQYF
TRBV3-1/TRBV3-2	.	TRBJ2-1	.	TGTGCCAGCAGCCAAGGTATTTACAATGAGCAGTTCTTC	CASSQGIYNEQFF
TRBV19	TRBD1	TRBJ1-5	.	TGTGCCAGTGCCGGACAGGGGGAAGGCCAGCCCCAGCATTTT	CASAGQGEGQPQHF
TRBV25-1	.	TRBJ2-3	.	TGTGCCAGCAGCAGCGCGGATACGCAGTATTTT	CASSSADTQYF
TRBV5-1	TRBD1	TRBJ1-4	once	TGCGCCAGCAGCTTACAGGGGACTAATGAAAAACTGTTTTTT	CASSLQGTNEKLFF
TRBV12-5	TRBD2	TRBJ2-5	.	TGTGCTAGTGGTTTGGTACTAGCGGGAGAAGAGACCCAGTACTTC	CASGLVLAGEETQYF
TRBV27	.	TRBJ1-4	.	TGTGCCAGCAGTCAAGGGGCCAGCCATGAAAAACTGTTTTTT	CASSQGASHEKLFF
TRBV29-1	.	TRBJ1-5	.	TGCAGCGTTGTTGAGAATAGCAATCAGCCCCAGCATTTT	CSVVENSNQPQHF